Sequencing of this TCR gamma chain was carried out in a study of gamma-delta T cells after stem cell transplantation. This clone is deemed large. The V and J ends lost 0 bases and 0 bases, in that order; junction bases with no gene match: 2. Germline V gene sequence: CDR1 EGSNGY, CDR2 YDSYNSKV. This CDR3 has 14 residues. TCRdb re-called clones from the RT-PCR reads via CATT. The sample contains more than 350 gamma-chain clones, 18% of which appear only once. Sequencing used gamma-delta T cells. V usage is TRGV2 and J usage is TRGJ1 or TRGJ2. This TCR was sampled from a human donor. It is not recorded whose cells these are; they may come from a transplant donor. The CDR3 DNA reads TGTGCCACCTGGGACGGGCCGAATTATTATAAGAAACTCTTT. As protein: CATWDGPNYYKKLF.